One T cell receptor (beta chain) is described in this entry. Its antigen is unknown. This sample is part of a study of early stage breast cancer tumors. As for the study in general: ER+/PR+/HER2- status applied to about 80% of the 16 invasive breast tumors.

Only in-frame clones appear in the TCRdb table, and some are missing; sequencing was by immunoSEQ multiplex PCR. The sample lists about 28,000 clones, roughly three fifths occurring once. The V end was cut by 3 bases, the J end by 2 bases, with 11 bases between. CDR3 length equals 15 residues. CDR1 is SGHVS, CDR2 FQNEAQ, per germline. Study-level results: Unsorted bulk genomic DNA sequencing lacked pairing and functional marker data. Tumors had approximately 2.5-fold higher T cell density and higher clonality than adjacent normal breast tissue.

The genes are TRBV7-8 and TRBJ2-1; D might be TRBD1 (5 bases). Sequencing used breast tumor tissue. The sequence was obtained from a person aged 45 to 59 with breast cancer. The CDR3 loop is CASSLRQGPYNEQFF. DNA for the CDR3: TGTGCCAGCAGCTTGCGTCAGGGTCCCTACAATGAGCAGTTCTTC. The full variable domain, with the rest looked up from reference TRBV7-8 and TRBJ2-1, is GAGVSQSPRYKVAKRGQDVALRCDPISGHVSLFWYQQALGQGPEFLTYFQNEAQLDKSGLPSDRFFAERPEGSVSTLKIQRTQQEDSAVYLCASSLRQGPYNEQFFGPGTRLTVL.